Listed here are 8 T cell receptor beta chains from one sample, sequenced in a study of blood T cells in healthy people across ages. Alongside a J-beta primer mix, a sample-barcoded 5' primer served in a second PCR lasting roughly 6 to 11 cycles. TCRdb reprocessed the 5' RACE reads via MiXCR and lists one record per CDR3 protein. The sample carries about 840,000 distinct CDR3 sequences, approximately 32% recorded once. This sample also appeared in a second study, on T cells of mothers and their children.

The sample taken for sequencing was blood. The receptors here all came from a woman aged 40 to 55 in good health.

The table lists this clonotype with many counts. The chain joins TRBV12-3 or TRBV12-4 to TRBJ2-7; TRBD1 matches 7 bases. V trimming: 2 bases; J trimming: 5 bases; junction bases outside the gene matches: 6. The CDR3 runs to 14 residues. As DNA, the CDR3 is TGTGCCAGCAGTTTACAGGGACAGATCCACGAGCAGTACTTC. It translates to CASSLQGQIHEQYF.

This chain connects TRBV3-1 to TRBJ2-1; TRBD2 matches 7 bases. Germline-derived CDR1 and CDR2 are LGHDT and YNNKEL (reference sequence). The CDR3 runs 16 residues. V dropped 4 bases and J dropped 1; count of bases not matched to a gene: 7. The CDR3 DNA sequence: TGTGCCAGCAGCCCGTTTTGGCGGGGGTCCTACAATGAGCAGTTCTTC. Translating it yields CASSPFWRGSYNEQFF.

Regarding this clonotype: A much larger clone is a single base away; this may be a read error. The chain has TRBV29-1 and TRBJ2-5; 9 positions match TRBD2. The CDR3 has 13 residues. V gave up 0 bases and J gave up 12 bases; unmatched junction bases: 8. Germline CDR1 is SQVTM and CDR2 is ANQGSEA. The CDR3 region is CSVEDVIGGGEYF. The CDR3 nucleotides are TGCAGCGTTGAAGATGTTATCGGCGGGGGGGAGTACTTC.

The V call is TRBV2, the J call TRBJ2-4; no firm D call. V lost 5 bases to trimming and J lost 15 bases, with 20 bases between them. The CDR3 totals 13 residues. Germline V gene data show CDR1 as SNHLY and CDR2 as FYNNEI. The CDR3 reads CASSPPGPYERYF. DNA of the CDR3: TGTGCCAGCAGTCCTCCAGGACCCTACGAGCGGTACTTC. Full variable domain (outside the CDR3, taken from reference TRBV2 and TRBJ2-4): EPEVTQTPSHQVTQMGQEVILRCVPISNHLYFYWYRQILGQKVEFLVSFYNNEISEKSEIFDDQFSVERPDGSNFTLKIRSTKLEDSAMYFCASSPPGPYERYFGAGTRLSVL.

V usage is TRBV18 and J usage is TRBJ1-1, with a tentative D call TRBD1 (6 bases). CDR3 length: 14 residues. V was shortened by 5 bases and J by 2 bases, with 12 bases between the two germline ends. CDR1 and CDR2 from the germline V gene are KGHSH and LQKENI. In DNA, the CDR3 is TGTGCCAGCTCATCAGGACAGCACAACACTGAAGCTTTCTTT. It is translated as CASSSGQHNTEAFF.

This sequence joins TRBV2 and TRBJ1-6, with D tentatively TRBD1 (5 bases). This CDR3 has 16 residues. The germline V gene has CDR1 SNHLY and CDR2 FYNNEI. V lost 5 bases, J lost 1 base, and 12 bases lay in between. CDR3 sequence reads: CASSPAQGSYNSPLHF. The CDR3 region has the DNA TGTGCCAGCAGTCCTGCCCAGGGATCCTATAATTCACCCCTCCACTTT.

V and J are TRBV6-5 and TRBJ2-3, with 10 bases matching TRBD2. The V and J ends lost 4 bases and 3 bases, in that order; junction bases with no gene match: 10. Germline V gene data show CDR1 as MNHEY and CDR2 as SVGAGI. The CDR3 runs 17 residues. The CDR3 DNA is TGTGCCAGCAGTTCCTCGGGGCTAGCGGGAGCTACAGATACGCAGTATTTT. Translation: CASSSSGLAGATDTQYF.

The sample holds a few counts of this clonotype. V gene TRBV24-1 combines with J gene TRBJ2-7; D not resolved. Deletions cut 5 bases from V and 1 base from J, with 8 bases between. CDR1 is KGHDR, CDR2 SFDVKD, per germline. The CDR3 sequence is 13 residues long. The DNA of the CDR3 is TGTGCCACCAGTGGTCGCTGGTCCTACGAGCAGTACTTC. Translating gives CATSGRWSYEQYF.